This T cell receptor beta chain was retrieved from a study of T cell repertoires in cytomegalovirus infection (dated by TCRdb to the late 2010s). About the study as a whole: The peptide stimulations were aimed at well-studied HLA-B-restricted epitopes as well as recently identified HLA-C-restricted CMV epitopes, whose presentation resists viral immunomodulation. The HLA type of each donor mattered for the analysis, because public TCR beta signatures pointed to carriage of CMV infection along with the matching HLA type. Paper-wide results and their limitations: In both this cohort and an independent cohort of approximately 350 donors, the cumulative frequency of public TCR beta family members distinguished carriers of CMV infection plus the relevant HLA type. The ex vivo response was dominated by HLA-C-restricted CMV-specific TCR beta clonotypes, which also provided the single most frequent clonotype in two of eight donors.

The sample's treatment or condition label, decoded: in vitro stimulation with specific CMV peptide epitopes to enrich CMV-specific T cells. Remarks on this clonotype: Its antigen specificity is not known. Base qualities are not provided; no much larger clone lies one nucleotide away.

Sequencing was performed on an Illumina HiSeq 1500. In TCRdb, the public reads were trimmed at Q25 with fastp and aligned with MiXCR, with productive beta chains retained. All rows with the same CDR3 protein become a single entry with the most common DNA and genes. In this sample the table shows approximately 990,000 distinct CDR3 sequences, around 32% of which occur a single time. Roughly an eighth of the sample is in the top ten clones. CDR1 ENHRY and CDR2 SYGVKD were looked up in the germline V gene. V was cut back by 7 bases and J by 8 bases, leaving a gap of 12 bases between them. Including cysteine and phenylalanine, the CDR3 has 13 amino acids. The CDR3 DNA has 39 bases and is translated from base 1.

Recombination connected TRBV10-3 to TRBJ1-6, with the D segment identity uncertain. This TCR was recovered from a human donor in good health (CMV status not recorded). Some clones in this sample may be carry-over from other donors' samples. Sequences were derived from cultured CD8+ T cells from PBMCs, sampled from culture after CMV antigen stimulation. The nucleotides are TGTGCCATCAAACCAGGAGGAGATTCACCCCTCCACTTT. This gives the protein CAIKPGGDSPLHF.